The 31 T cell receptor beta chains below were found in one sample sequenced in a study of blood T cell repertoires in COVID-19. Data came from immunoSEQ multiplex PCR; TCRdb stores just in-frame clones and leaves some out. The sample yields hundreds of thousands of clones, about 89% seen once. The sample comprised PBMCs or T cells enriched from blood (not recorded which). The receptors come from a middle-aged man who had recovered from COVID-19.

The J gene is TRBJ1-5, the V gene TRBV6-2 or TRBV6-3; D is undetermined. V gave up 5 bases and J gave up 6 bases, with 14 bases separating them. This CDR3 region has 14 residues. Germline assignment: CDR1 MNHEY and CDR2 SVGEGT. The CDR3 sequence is CASSQRRAFQPQHF. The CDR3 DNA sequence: TGTGCCAGCAGTCAACGGAGGGCCTTTCAGCCCCAGCATTTT.

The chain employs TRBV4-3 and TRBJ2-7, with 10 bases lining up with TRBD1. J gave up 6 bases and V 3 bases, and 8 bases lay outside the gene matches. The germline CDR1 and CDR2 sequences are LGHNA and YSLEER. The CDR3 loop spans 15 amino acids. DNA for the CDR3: TGCGCCAGCAGCCAGGGGACAGGGGCGCCGGGCGAGCAGTACTTC. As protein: CASSQGTGAPGEQYF.

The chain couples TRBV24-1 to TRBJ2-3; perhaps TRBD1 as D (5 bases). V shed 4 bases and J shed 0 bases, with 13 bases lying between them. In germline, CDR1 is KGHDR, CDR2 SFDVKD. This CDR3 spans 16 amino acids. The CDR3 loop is CATSDQTATSTDTQYF. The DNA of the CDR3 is TGTGCCACCAGTGACCAGACAGCAACTAGCACAGATACGCAGTATTTT.

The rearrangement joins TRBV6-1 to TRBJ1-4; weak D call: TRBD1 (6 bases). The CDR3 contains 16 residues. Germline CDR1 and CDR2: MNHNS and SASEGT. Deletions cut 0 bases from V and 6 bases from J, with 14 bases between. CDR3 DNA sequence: TGTGCCAGCAGTGAAGCGCTAAGCCACAGGGATGAAAAACTGTTTTTT. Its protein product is CASSEALSHRDEKLFF.

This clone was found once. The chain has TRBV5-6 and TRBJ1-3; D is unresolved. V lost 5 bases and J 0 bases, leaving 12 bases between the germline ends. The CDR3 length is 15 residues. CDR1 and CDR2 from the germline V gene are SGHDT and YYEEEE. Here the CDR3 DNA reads TGTGCCAGCAGTTTTTACACGCCCTCTGGAAACACCATATATTTT. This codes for CASSFYTPSGNTIYF.

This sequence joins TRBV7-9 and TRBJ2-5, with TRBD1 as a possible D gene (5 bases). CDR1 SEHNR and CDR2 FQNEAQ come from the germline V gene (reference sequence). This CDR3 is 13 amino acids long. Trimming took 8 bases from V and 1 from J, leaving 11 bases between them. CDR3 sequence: CASQGRFQETQYF. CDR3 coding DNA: TGTGCCAGCCAGGGAAGGTTCCAAGAGACCCAGTACTTC.

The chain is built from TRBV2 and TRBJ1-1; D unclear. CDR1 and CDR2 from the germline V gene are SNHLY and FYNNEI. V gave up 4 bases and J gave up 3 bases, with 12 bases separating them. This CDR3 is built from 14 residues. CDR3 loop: CASSGYRGYTEAFF. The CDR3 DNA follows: TGTGCCAGCAGTGGTTATCGGGGTTACACTGAAGCTTTCTTT.

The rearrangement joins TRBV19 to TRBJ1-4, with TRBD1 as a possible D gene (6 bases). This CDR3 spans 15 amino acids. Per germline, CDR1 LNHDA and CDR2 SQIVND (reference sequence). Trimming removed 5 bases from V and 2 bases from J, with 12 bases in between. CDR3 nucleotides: TGTGCCAGTAGTCGCTATCAGGGGACTAATGAAAAACTGTTTTTT. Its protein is CASSRYQGTNEKLFF.

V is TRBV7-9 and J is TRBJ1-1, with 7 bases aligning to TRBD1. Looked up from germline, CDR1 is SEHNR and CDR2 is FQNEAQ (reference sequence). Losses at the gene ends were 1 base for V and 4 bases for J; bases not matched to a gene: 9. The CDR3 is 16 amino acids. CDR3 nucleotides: TGTGCCAGCAGCTTAGGAGAGGGGGCGCGGGTCACTGAAGCTTTCTTT. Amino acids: CASSLGEGARVTEAFF.

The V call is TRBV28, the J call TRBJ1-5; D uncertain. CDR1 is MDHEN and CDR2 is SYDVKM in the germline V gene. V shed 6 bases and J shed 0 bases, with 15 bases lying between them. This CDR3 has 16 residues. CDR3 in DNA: TGTGCCAGCAGCCCCACGTCGCCGGTTAGCAATCAGCCCCAGCATTTT. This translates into CASSPTSPVSNQPQHF.

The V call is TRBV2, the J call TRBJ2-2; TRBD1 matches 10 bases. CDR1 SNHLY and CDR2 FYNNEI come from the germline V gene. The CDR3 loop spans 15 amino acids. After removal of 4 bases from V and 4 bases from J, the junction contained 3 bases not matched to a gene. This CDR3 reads CASSAWTGGTGELFF. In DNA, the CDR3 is TGTGCCAGCAGTGCATGGACAGGGGGCACCGGGGAGCTGTTTTTT.

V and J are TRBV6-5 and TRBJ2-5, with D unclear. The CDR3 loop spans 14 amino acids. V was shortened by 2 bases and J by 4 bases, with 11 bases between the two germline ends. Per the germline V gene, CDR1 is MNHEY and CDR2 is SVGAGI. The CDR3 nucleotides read TGTGCCAGCAGTTACGGGCCGTTGGGAGAGACCCAGTACTTC. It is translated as CASSYGPLGETQYF.

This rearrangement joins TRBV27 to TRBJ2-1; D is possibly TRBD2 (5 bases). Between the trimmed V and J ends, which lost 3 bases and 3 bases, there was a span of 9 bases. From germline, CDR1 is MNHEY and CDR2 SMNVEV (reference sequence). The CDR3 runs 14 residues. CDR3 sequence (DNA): TGTGCCAGCAGTTTGAGAGGGAACTACAATGAGCAGTTCTTC. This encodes CASSLRGNYNEQFF.

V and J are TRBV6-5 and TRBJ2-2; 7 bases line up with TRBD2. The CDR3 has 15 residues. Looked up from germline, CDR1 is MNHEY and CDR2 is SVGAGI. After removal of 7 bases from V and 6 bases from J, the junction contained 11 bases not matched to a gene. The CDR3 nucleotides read TGTGCCAGCACCCGGGGAGGGGTCGTCGCCGGGGAGCTGTTTTTT. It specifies CASTRGGVVAGELFF.

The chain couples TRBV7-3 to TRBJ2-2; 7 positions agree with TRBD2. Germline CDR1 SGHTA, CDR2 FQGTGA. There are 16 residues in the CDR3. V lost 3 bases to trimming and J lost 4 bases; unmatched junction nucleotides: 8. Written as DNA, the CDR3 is TGTGCCAGCAGCTTCTCCTTTGGCGGGAGCACCGGGGAGCTGTTTTTT. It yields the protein CASSFSFGGSTGELFF.

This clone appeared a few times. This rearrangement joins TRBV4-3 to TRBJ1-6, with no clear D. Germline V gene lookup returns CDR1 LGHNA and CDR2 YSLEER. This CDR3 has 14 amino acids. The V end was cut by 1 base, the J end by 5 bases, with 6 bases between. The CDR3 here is CASSQVLDNSPLHF. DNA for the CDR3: TGCGCCAGCAGCCAAGTGCTAGATAATTCACCCCTCCACTTT.

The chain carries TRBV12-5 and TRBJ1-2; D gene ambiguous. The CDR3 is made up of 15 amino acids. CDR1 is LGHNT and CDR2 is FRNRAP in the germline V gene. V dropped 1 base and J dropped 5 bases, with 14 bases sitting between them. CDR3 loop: CASGLDSLLAYGYTF. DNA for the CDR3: TGTGCTAGTGGTTTGGACTCGCTTCTTGCATATGGCTACACCTTC.

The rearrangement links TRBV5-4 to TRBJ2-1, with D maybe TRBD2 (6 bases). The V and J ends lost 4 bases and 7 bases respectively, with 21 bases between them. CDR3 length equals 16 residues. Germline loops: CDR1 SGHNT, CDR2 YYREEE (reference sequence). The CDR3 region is CASSPNRGTGANEQFF. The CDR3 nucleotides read TGTGCCAGCAGCCCCAACCGGGGGACTGGGGCAAATGAGCAGTTCTTC.

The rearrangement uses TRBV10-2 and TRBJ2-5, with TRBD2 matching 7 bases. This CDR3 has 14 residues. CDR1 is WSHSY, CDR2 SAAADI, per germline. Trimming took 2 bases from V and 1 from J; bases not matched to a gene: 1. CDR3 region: CASSETSAQETQYF. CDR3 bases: TGCGCCAGCAGTGAGACTAGCGCCCAAGAGACCCAGTACTTC.

CDR3 in amino acids: CASGLKYVGTDTQYF. The DNA of the CDR3 is TGTGCTAGTGGGTTGAAATATGTCGGCACAGATACGCAGTATTTT. The J gene is TRBJ2-3, the V gene TRBV12-5; D call uncertain. This CDR3 contains 15 residues. The germline V gene has CDR1 LGHNT and CDR2 FRNRAP. The V end lost 6 bases, the J end lost 1 base, and 14 bases lay between the germline ends.

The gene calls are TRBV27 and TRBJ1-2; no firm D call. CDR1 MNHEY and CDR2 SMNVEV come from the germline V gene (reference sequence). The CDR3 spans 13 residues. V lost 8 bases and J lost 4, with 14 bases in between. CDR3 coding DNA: TGTGCCAGCGGAGAGGGAGTCCTCTATGGCTACACCTTC. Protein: CASGEGVLYGYTF.

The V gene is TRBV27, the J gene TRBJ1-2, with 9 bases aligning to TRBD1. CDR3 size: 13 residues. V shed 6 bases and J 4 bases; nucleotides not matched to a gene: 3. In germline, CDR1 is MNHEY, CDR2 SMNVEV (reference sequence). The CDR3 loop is CASRQGAGYGYTF. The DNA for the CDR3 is TGTGCCAGCAGACAGGGGGCTGGCTATGGCTACACCTTC.

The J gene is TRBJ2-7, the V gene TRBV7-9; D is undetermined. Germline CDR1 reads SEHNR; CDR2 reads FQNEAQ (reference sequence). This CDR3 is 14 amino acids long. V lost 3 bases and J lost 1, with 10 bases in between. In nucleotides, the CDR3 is TGTGCCAGCAGCTTTTCCAGCGCGTCCTACGAGCAGTACTTC. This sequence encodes CASSFSSASYEQYF. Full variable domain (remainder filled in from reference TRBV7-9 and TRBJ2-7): DTGVSQNPRHKITKRGQNVTFRCDPISEHNRLYWYRQTLGQGPEFLTYFQNEAQLEKSRLLSDRFSAERPKGSFSTLEIQRTEQGDSAMYLCASSFSSASYEQYFGPGTRLTVT.

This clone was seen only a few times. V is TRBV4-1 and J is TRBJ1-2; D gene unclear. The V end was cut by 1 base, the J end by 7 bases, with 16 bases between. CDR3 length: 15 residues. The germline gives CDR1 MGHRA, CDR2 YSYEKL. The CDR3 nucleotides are TGCGCCAGCAGCCAAGTAATACGGGAGTCGGCTGGCTACACCTTC. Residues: CASSQVIRESAGYTF.

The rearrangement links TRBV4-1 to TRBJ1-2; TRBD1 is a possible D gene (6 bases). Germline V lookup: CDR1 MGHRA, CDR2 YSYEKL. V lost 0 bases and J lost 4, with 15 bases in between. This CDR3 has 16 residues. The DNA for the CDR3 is TGCGCCAGCAGCCAAGACTCTCCCAGGACAGCCTATGGCTACACCTTC. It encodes CASSQDSPRTAYGYTF.

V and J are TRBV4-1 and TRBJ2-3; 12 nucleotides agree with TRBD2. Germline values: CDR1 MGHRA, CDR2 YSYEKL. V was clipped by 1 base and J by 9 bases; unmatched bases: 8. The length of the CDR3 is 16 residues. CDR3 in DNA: TGCGCCAGCAGCCAAGGACTAGCGGGGGAATGGTGGACGCAGTATTTT. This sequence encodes CASSQGLAGEWWTQYF.

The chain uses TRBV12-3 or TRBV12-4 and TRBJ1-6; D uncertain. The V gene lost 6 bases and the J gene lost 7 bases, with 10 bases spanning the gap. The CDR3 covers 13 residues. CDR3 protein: CASRPSGNSPLHF. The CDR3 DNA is TGTGCCAGCAGGCCTAGCGGGAATTCACCCCTCCACTTT.

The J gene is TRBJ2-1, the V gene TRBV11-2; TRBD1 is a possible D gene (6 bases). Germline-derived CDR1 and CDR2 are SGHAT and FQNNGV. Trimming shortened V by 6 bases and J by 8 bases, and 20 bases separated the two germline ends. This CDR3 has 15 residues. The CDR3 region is CASREQGKGIDEQFF. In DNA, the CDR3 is TGTGCCAGCAGAGAACAGGGAAAAGGTATCGATGAGCAGTTCTTC.

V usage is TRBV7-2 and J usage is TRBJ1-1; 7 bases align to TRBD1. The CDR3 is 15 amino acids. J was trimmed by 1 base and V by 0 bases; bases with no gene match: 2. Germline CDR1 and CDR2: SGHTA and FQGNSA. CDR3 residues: CASSLATGPNTEAFF. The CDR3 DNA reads TGTGCCAGCAGCTTAGCGACAGGGCCGAACACTGAAGCTTTCTTT.

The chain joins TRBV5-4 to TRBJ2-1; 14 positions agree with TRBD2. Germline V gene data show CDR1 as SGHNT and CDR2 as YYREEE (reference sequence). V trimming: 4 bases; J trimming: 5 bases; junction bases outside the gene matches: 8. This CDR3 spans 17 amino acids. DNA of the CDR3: TGTGCCAGCAGCGCATCCGGGACTAGCGGGGGTAACAATGAGCAGTTCTTC. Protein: CASSASGTSGGNNEQFF.

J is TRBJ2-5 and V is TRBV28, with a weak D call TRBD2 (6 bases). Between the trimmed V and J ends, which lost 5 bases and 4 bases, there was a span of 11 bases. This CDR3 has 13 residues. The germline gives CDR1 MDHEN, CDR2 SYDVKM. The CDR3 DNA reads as TGTGCCAGCAGTGCGGGACTTGGAGAGACCCAGTACTTC. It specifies CASSAGLGETQYF.